Given below is one T cell receptor beta chain in context. This clonotype was seen many times. Which antigen it targets is not known. Per-nucleotide qualities are absent, and no much larger clonotype sits a single base away. The data were obtained in a study of Graves' ophthalmopathy and Graves' hyperthyroidism (dated by TCRdb to between 2018 and 2020). For context, the study as a whole: A patient counted as having stable hyperthyroidism if there was no progression to ophthalmopathy within 18 months of follow-up. The study used signatures of the TCR beta repertoire to tell Graves' ophthalmopathy apart from Graves' hyperthyroidism and to predict which patients would progress to ophthalmopathy. In total, around 130 blood samples were TCR-sequenced: fewer than 50 ophthalmopathy, over 70 hyperthyroidism and about 17 hyperthyroidism-to-ophthalmopathy patients. To explore V-J signatures distinguishing ophthalmopathy from hyperthyroidism, a discovery set of 100 patients (roughly 42 ophthalmopathy, 57 stable hyperthyroidism) was enrolled. An independent validation cohort was composed of around 19 hyperthyroidism patients and 15 to 17 patients who later progressed from hyperthyroidism to ophthalmopathy. In about six hyperthyroidism patients, T-cell repertoires of thyroid tissue and blood were compared. Following sampling, methimazole starting at 30 mg daily was administered to hyperthyroidism patients, and high-dose intravenous methylprednisolone was administered to ophthalmopathy patients.

For repertoire sequencing, the TCR beta CDR3 regions were amplified from RNA transcripts. The first round was an RT-PCR using HTBI primers with the Qiagen OneStep RT-PCR kit, and this first round was followed by a second-round multiplex PCR, then size selection and purification. Libraries were sequenced on an Illumina HiSeq2000 using paired-end 100 bp reads. The authors processed their data as follows. SOAPnuke was used for read processing, and reads with adapters, uncalled bases, a mean Phred below 15, or no exact constant-primer or identifier match were discarded. COPE v1.2.5 was used to merge the high-quality paired reads. Each unique nucleotide sequence was treated as a clonotype, and MiTCR v1.1 was used to align the clonotypes to the IMGT TRB V, D and J references. The analysis was limited to V-J combinations with a frequency above 0.0001, which together covered over 99% of the repertoires. For each V-J combination, a TCR clonal expansion and chaos score was defined as the ratio of F50 clonal expansion to chaos observed in the TCRdist matrix. Welch's t-statistics and random forest were used to reduce the features to about twelve V-J combinations, which were then used as input to a naive Bayes classifier. Thyroid-blood repertoire similarity was quantified with the Morisita-Horn index. Clones were called with MiXCR by TCRdb after fastp trimmed the public reads at Q25, and only in-frame beta chains were retained. For every CDR3 protein sequence, its rows merge into one entry that carries the most common genes and DNA. The V and J calls shown here were made by TCRdb, not taken from the authors' results. In this sample the table shows a few hundred thousand distinct CDR3 sequences, about 40% of which occur a single time. Around 4.6% of the sample is taken by the ten largest.

The CDR3, cysteine through phenylalanine, is 15 amino acids long. The sequence is cut down to CDR3 DNA, 45 bases in frame from base 1. V is cut by 3 bases and J by 2 bases, and the space between the germline ends is 14 bases. CDR1 and CDR2, looked up from the germline V gene, are MGHRA and YSYEKL. Study-wide conclusions, independent of this receptor: No statistical method was used to set the sample size in advance, and the investigators knew which group each participant was assigned to. In cross-validation, the 13-signature model distinguished ophthalmopathy from stable hyperthyroidism with approximately 88% sensitivity and almost 83% specificity, and in the test set the corresponding values were roughly 80% and 76%. In validation, the model predicted ophthalmopathy progression with about 70% sensitivity and roughly 78% specificity; some 13 predicted patients were CT-confirmed with GO in a median of 6.5 months. Most expanded thyroid clonotypes with a frequency above 0.001 also appeared in blood, which suggests that blood repertoires may reflect the immune response in the thyroid.

Hyperthyroidism patients were newly diagnosed, with disease duration under 2 months, and aged 18 to 65 years. Anyone with other autoimmune diseases, uncontrolled infections, pregnancy or lactation was excluded from the study. Clinical symptoms, serum thyroxine, TRAb, thyroid ultrasound and orbital computed tomography were used for diagnosis. Trizol reagent was used to extract the total RNA, and its quality was then checked on an Agilent 2100 Bioanalyzer. This TCR was recovered from an adult man with Graves' hyperthyroidism. Source material: peripheral blood or thyroid tissue (not recorded which). This receptor chain uses TRBV4-1 and TRBJ2-7; the D gene is not confidently resolved. The sequenced DNA is TGCGCCAGCAGCCAGATGGCCGAGTCCCCCTACGAGCAGTACTTC. It is translated as CASSQMAESPYEQYF.